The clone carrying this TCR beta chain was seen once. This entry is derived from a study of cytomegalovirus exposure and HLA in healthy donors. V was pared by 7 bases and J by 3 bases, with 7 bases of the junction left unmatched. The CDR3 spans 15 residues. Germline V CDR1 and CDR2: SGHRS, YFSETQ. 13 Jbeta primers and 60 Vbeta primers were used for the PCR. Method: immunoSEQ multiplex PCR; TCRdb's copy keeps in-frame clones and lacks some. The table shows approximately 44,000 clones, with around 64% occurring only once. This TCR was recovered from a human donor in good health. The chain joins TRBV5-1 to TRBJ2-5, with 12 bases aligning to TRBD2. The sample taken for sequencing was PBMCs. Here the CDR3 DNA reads TGCGCCAGCGGACGACTAGCGGGGGTTGAAGAGACCCAGTACTTC. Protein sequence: CASGRLAGVEETQYF.